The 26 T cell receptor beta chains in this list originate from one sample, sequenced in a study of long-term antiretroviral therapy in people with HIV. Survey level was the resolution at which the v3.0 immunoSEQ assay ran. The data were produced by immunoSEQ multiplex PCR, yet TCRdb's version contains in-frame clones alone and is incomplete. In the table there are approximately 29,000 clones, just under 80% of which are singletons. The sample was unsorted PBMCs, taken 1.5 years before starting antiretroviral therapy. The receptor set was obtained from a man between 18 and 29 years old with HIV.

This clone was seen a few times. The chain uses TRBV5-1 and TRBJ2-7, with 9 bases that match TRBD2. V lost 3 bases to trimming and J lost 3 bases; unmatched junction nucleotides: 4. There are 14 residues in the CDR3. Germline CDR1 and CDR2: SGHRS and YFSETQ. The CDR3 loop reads CASSSTSGGYEQYF. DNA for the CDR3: TGCGCCAGCAGCTCGACTAGCGGAGGCTACGAGCAGTACTTC. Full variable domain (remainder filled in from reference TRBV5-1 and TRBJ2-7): KAGVTQTPRYLIKTRGQQVTLSCSPISGHRSVSWYQQTPGQGLQFLFEYFSETQRNKGNFPGRFSGRQFSNSRSEMNVSTLELGDSALYLCASSSTSGGYEQYFGPGTRLTVT.

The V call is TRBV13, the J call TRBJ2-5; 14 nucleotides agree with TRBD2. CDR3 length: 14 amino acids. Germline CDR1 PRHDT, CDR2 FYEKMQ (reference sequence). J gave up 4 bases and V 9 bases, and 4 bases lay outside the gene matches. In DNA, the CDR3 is TGTGCCAGTCGACTAGCGGGAGGGGTAGAGACCCAGTACTTC. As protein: CASRLAGGVETQYF.

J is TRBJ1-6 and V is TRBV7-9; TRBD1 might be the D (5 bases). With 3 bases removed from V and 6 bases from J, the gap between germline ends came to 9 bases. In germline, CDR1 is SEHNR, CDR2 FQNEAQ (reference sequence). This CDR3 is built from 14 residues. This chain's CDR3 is CASSFDSSNSPLHF. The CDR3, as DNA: TGTGCCAGCAGCTTTGACAGTTCTAATTCACCCCTCCACTTT.

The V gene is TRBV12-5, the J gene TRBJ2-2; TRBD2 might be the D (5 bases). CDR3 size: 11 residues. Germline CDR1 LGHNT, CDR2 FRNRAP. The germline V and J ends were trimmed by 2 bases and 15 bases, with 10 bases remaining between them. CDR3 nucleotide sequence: TGTGCTAGTGGTTTGACCGGGAAGGTGTTTTTT. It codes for CASGLTGKVFF. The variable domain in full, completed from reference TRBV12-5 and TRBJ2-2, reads DARVTQTPRHKVTEMGQEVTMRCQPILGHNTVFWYRQTMMQGLELLAYFRNRAPLDDSGMPKDRFSAEMPDATLATLKIQPSEPRDSAVYFCASGLTGKVFFGEGSRLTVL.

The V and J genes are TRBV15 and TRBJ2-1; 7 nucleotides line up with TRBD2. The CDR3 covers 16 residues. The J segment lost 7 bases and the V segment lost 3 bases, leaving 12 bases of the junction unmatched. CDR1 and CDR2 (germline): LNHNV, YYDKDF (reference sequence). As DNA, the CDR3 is TGTGCCACCAGCAGGACCCGGGACTACCGGGGTAATGAGCAGTTCTTC. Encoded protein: CATSRTRDYRGNEQFF.

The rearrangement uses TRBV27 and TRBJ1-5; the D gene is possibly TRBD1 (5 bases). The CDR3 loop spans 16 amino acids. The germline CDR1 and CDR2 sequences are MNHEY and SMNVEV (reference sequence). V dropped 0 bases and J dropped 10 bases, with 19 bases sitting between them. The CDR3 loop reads CASSLSISSQGHPQHF. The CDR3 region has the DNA TGTGCCAGCAGTTTATCGATTTCGAGTCAGGGCCATCCCCAGCATTTT.

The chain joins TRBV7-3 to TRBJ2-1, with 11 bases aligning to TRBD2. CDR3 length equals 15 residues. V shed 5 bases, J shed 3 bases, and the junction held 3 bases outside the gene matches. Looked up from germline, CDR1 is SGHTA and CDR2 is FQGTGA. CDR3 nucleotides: TGTGCCAGCAGCCTTAGCGGGAGGGACTACAATGAGCAGTTCTTC. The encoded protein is CASSLSGRDYNEQFF. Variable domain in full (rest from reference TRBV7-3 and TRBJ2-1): GAGVSQTPSNKVTEKGKYVELRCDPISGHTALYWYRQSLGQGPEFLIYFQGTGAADDSGLPNDRFFAVRPEGSVSTLKIQRTERGDSAVYLCASSLSGRDYNEQFFGPGTRLTVL.

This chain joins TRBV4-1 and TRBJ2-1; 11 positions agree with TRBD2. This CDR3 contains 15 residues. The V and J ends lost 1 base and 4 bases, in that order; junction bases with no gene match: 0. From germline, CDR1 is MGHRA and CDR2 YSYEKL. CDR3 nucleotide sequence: TGCGCCAGCAGCCAAGCTAGCGGGGGGTACAATGAGCAGTTCTTC. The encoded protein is CASSQASGGYNEQFF.

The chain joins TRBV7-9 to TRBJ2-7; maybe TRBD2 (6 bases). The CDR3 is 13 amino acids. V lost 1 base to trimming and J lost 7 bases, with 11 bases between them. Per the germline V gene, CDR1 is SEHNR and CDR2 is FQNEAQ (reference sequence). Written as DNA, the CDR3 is TGTGCCAGCAGCTTAGGCAGGGCGGGAGAGCAGTACTTC. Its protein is CASSLGRAGEQYF.

The CDR3 is CASSSPGAGDTQYF. DNA for the CDR3: TGTGCCAGCAGTTCGCCGGGGGCAGGAGATACGCAGTATTTT. This chain links TRBV6-5 with TRBJ2-3; either TRBD1 or TRBD2 may fit D (6 bases each). Trimming pared 4 bases from V and 5 bases from J, leaving 13 bases between. Germline assignment: CDR1 MNHEY and CDR2 SVGAGI. There are 14 residues in the CDR3.

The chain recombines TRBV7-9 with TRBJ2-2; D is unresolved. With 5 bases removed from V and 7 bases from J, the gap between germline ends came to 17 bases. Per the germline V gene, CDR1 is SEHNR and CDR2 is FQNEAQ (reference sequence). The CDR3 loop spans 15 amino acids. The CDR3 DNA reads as TGTGCCAGCAGCCGCGCAGTGAGTCTGGTCGGGGAGCTGTTTTTT. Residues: CASSRAVSLVGELFF.

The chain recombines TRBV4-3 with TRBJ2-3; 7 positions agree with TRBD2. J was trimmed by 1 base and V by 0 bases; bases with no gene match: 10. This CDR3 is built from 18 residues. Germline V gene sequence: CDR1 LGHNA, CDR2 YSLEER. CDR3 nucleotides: TGCGCCAGCAGCCAAGATCAATTGGGCGGGAGCGGCACAGATACGCAGTATTTT. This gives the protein CASSQDQLGGSGTDTQYF.

The CDR3 sequence is CASSNQGLASAQQYF. CDR3 bases: TGTGCCAGCAGCAACCAGGGACTAGCATCCGCCCAGCAGTACTTC. The chain has TRBV2 and TRBJ2-7; 9 bases agree with TRBD2. Trimming cost V 6 bases and J 8 bases; bases outside gene matches: 14. Germline V gives CDR1 SNHLY, CDR2 FYNNEI. This CDR3 is built from 15 residues.

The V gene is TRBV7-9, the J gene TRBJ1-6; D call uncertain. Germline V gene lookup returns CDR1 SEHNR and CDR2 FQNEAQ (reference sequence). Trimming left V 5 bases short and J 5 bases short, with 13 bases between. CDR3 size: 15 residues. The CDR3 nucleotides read TGTGCCAGCAGCCAAACACCCGGCGATAATTCACCCCTCCACTTT. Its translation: CASSQTPGDNSPLHF.

Written as DNA, the CDR3 is TGTGCCACGGGACTGATTACCTACGAGCAGTACTTC. Its translation: CATGLITYEQYF. The rearrangement links TRBV10-3 to TRBJ2-7, with a weak D call TRBD2 (6 bases). Germline V CDR1 and CDR2: ENHRY, SYGVKD. This CDR3 contains 12 residues. V dropped 10 bases and J dropped 2 bases, with 12 bases sitting between them.

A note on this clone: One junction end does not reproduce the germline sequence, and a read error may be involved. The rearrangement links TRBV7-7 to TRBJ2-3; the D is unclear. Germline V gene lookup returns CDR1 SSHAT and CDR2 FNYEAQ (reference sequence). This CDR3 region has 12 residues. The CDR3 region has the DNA TGTGCTAGCAGCCATGGGGCAGATACGCAGTATTTT. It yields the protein CASSHGADTQYF.

The CDR3 loop reads CASSDNPADSYQETQYF. CDR3 nucleotide sequence: TGTGCCAGCAGCGATAATCCAGCCGATTCGTACCAAGAGACCCAGTACTTC. V gene TRBV9 combines with J gene TRBJ2-5; no definite D call. Germline assignment: CDR1 SGDLS and CDR2 YYNGEE. This CDR3 region has 17 residues. V lost 3 bases and J 0 bases, leaving 18 bases between the germline ends. The full variable domain, with the rest looked up from reference TRBV9 and TRBJ2-5, is DSGVTQTPKHLITATGQRVTLRCSPRSGDLSVYWYQQSLDQGLQFLIQYYNGEERAKGNILERFSAQQFPDLHSELNLSSLELGDSALYFCASSDNPADSYQETQYFGPGTRLLVL.

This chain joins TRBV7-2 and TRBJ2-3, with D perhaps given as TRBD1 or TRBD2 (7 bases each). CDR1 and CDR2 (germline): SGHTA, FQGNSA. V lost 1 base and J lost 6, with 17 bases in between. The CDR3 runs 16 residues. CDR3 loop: CASSLGFRGGQDTQYF. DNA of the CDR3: TGTGCCAGCAGCTTAGGCTTCAGGGGGGGACAGGATACGCAGTATTTT.

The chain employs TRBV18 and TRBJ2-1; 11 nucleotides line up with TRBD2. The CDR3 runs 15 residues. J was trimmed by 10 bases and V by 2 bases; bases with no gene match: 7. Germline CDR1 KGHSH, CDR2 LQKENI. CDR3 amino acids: CASSPSSGGAWEQFF. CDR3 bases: TGTGCCAGCTCACCAAGTAGCGGGGGGGCATGGGAGCAGTTCTTC.

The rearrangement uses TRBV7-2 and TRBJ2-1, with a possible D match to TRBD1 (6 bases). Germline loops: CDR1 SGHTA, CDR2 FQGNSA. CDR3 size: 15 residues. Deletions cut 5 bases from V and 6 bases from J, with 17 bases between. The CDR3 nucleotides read TGTGCCAGCAGCCTAGAGCAGGGGCCCCTCAATGAGCAGTTCTTC. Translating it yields CASSLEQGPLNEQFF. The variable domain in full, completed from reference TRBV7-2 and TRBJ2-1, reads GAGVSQSPSNKVTEKGKDVELRCDPISGHTALYWYRQSLGQGLEFLIYFQGNSAPDKSGLPSDRFSAERTGGSVSTLTIQRTQQEDSAVYLCASSLEQGPLNEQFFGPGTRLTVL.

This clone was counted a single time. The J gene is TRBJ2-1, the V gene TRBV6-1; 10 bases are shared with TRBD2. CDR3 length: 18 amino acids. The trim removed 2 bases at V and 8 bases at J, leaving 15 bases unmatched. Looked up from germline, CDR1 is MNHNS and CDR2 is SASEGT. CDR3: CASSERFKLAGVGDEQFF. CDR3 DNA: TGTGCCAGCAGTGAAAGGTTTAAGCTAGCGGGAGTTGGCGATGAGCAGTTCTTC.

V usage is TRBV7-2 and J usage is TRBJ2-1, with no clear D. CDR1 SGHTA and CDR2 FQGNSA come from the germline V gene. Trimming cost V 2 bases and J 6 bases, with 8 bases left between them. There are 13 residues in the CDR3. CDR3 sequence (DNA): TGTGCCAGCAGCTTACCCCCCCTCAATGAGCAGTTCTTC. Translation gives CASSLPPLNEQFF.

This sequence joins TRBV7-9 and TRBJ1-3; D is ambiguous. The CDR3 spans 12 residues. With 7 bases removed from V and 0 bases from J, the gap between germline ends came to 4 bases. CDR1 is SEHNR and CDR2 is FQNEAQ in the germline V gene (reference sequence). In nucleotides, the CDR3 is TGTGCCAGCATCTACTCTGGAAACACCATATATTTT. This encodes CASIYSGNTIYF.

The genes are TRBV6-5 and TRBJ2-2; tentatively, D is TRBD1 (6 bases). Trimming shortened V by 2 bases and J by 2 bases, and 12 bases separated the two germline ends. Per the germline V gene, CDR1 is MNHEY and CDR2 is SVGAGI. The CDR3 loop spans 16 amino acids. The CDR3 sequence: CASSYDRTANTGELFF. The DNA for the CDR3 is TGTGCCAGCAGTTACGATAGGACAGCCAACACCGGGGAGCTGTTTTTT.

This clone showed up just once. The chain's CDR3 is CASSTGTDTGELFF. DNA for the CDR3: TGTGCCAGCAGCACCGGGACGGACACCGGGGAGCTGTTTTTT. The J gene is TRBJ2-2, the V gene TRBV6-1; either TRBD1 or TRBD2 may supply D (5 bases each). This CDR3 comprises 14 residues. Germline CDR1 and CDR2: MNHNS and SASEGT. Between the trimmed V and J ends, which lost 6 bases and 3 bases, there was a span of 11 bases.

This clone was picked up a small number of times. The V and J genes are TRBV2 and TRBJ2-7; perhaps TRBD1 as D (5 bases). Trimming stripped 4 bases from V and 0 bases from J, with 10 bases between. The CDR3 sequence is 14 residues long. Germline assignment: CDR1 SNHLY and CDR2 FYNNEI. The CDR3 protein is CASSVQGSSYEQYF. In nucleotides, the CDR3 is TGTGCCAGCAGTGTTCAGGGTAGCTCCTACGAGCAGTACTTC.